The clone carrying this TCR beta chain was seen repeatedly, ten times or more. Time point noted: longitudinal time-point 2. This entry is derived from a study of neurological immune-mediated disorders. TCRdb analysed the 5' RACE reads with MiXCR anew, one entry per CDR3 protein. The top ten hold 9.5% to 15% of the sample, which has over 55,000 distinct CDR3 sequences, 9.7% seen once. V was shortened by 5 bases and J by 0 bases, with 17 bases between the two germline ends. This CDR3 has 15 amino acids. Germline-derived CDR1 and CDR2 are DFQATT and SNEGSKA (reference sequence). The sequencing input was PBMCs. The chain is built from TRBV20-1 and TRBJ2-7, with unresolved D. The source is a man younger than 45 in good health. Written as DNA, the CDR3 is TGCAGTGCTCTCCCTGTGCAGCGTACCTCCTACGAGCAGTACTTC. Translation gives CSALPVQRTSYEQYF.